This T cell receptor beta chain derives from a study of OX40 agonist ivuxolimab in advanced cancers. The overall study: With ivuxolimab, an agonistic anti-OX40 (CD134) antibody, patients were treated. Patients in the trial were receiving intravenous ivuxolimab every 2 weeks, at doses of 0.01 to 10 mg/kg. Overall study results and limits: Expanded clones belonging to CD8+ T cells outnumbered, on average, those of CD4+. Dosing at 0.1 to 3.0 mg/kg was accompanied by clonal expansion of CD4+ and CD8+ blood T cells by week 6.

Generated by immunoSEQ multiplex PCR, the TCRdb table keeps only in-frame clones and is missing some. The top ten hold 25% to 35% of the sample, which has approximately 10,000 clones, about 86% seen once. Trimming took off 1 base at V and 5 bases at J, with 12 bases between the two ends. The CDR3 contains 14 residues. The germline CDR1 and CDR2 sequences are SGHVS and FQNEAQ. Within the sample, this clone is hyperexpanded. Antigen unknown. The input for sequencing was CD4+ or CD8+ T cells sorted from blood, taken in a trial of the OX40 agonist ivuxolimab. The chain carries TRBV7-8 and TRBJ2-7; D is possibly TRBD1 or TRBD2 (5 bases each). This clonotype originated in an adult with an advanced solid tumor such as melanoma, head and neck, liver or kidney cancer. The chain's CDR3 is CASSLGGQGDEQYF. The CDR3 coding sequence is TGTGCCAGCAGCTTAGGAGGGCAGGGTGACGAGCAGTACTTC.